The 27 T cell receptor beta chains listed next were all sequenced from one sample in a study of blood T cell repertoires in COVID-19. TCRdb's copy holds only in-frame clones and misses some; the assay was immunoSEQ multiplex PCR. Of under 80,000 clones in the sample, roughly 90% were seen once. Sample: peripheral blood. Receptors were obtained from a man aged 45-65 years with active COVID-19.

The gene calls are TRBV7-3 and TRBJ2-1, with 11 positions matching TRBD1. The germline V gene encodes CDR1 SGHTA and CDR2 FQGTGA. This CDR3 is 14 amino acids long. V trimming: 5 bases; J trimming: 8 bases; junction bases outside the gene matches: 5. CDR3 residues: CASSRGQGAYEQFF. The CDR3 nucleotides read TGTGCCAGCAGCCGTGGACAGGGGGCCTATGAGCAGTTCTTC.

The rearrangement uses TRBV7-9 and TRBJ2-3, with 12 bases lining up with TRBD2. Germline lookup yields CDR1 SEHNR and CDR2 FQNEAQ (reference sequence). The V segment lost 7 bases and the J segment 8 bases; nucleotides outside the gene matches: 16. The CDR3 is 17 residues long. CDR3 amino acids: CASIGPFRTSGVGTQYF. CDR3 bases: TGTGCCAGCATCGGCCCCTTTAGGACTAGCGGGGTGGGTACGCAGTATTTT.

This clone came up once. The chain is built from TRBV18 and TRBJ2-3, with TRBD1 matching 7 bases. Germline V gene lookup returns CDR1 KGHSH and CDR2 LQKENI. This CDR3 has 15 residues. V shed 4 bases and J 3 bases; nucleotides not matched to a gene: 7. Written as DNA, the CDR3 is TGTGCCAGCTCACGCAGCGACAGGGCTACAGATACGCAGTATTTT. Translated: CASSRSDRATDTQYF.

The chain is built from TRBV21-1 and TRBJ2-3; TRBD2 is the table's D call and was not checked against the DNA. TRBV21-1 is tagged as a pseudogene. The CDR3 is 11 residues long. CDR3 protein: CAQGRADTQYF. CDR3 DNA: TGTGCCCAAGGGCGGGCAGATACGCAGTATTTT.

The chain is built from TRBV7-3 and TRBJ2-3; maybe TRBD2 (6 bases). CDR3 length: 13 residues. Germline values: CDR1 SGHTA, CDR2 FQGTGA. Trimming cost V 3 bases and J 4 bases, with 8 bases left between them. The CDR3 loop is CASSFGGPDTQYF. The CDR3 DNA reads as TGTGCCAGCAGCTTCGGGGGACCAGATACGCAGTATTTT.

The genes are TRBV7-3 and TRBJ2-2; TRBD2 is a possible D gene (6 bases). Germline CDR1 and CDR2: SGHTA and FQGTGA. V was clipped by 6 bases and J by 4 bases, with 18 bases between them. There are 16 residues in the CDR3. For the CDR3, the DNA is TGTGCCAGCAGGCAAAACCCAAACGGGGGCACCGGGGAGCTGTTTTTT. This encodes CASRQNPNGGTGELFF.

V is TRBV6-2 or TRBV6-3 and J is TRBJ2-7, with a possible D match to TRBD2 (5 bases). V was pared by 5 bases and J by 4 bases, with 6 bases between. The CDR3 loop spans 11 amino acids. Germline assignment: CDR1 MNHEY and CDR2 SVGEGT. CDR3 sequence reads: CASSTGYEQYF. CDR3 in DNA: TGTGCCAGCAGTACGGGGTACGAGCAGTACTTC.

V gene TRBV9 combines with J gene TRBJ1-2, with 8 bases matching TRBD1. V shed 3 bases and J 8 bases; nucleotides not matched to a gene: 9. The CDR3 runs to 14 residues. The V gene's germline CDR1 is SGDLS and CDR2 YYNGEE. CDR3 in DNA: TGTGCCAGCAGCGGACAGGGGACTCCTGTCGGCTACACCTTC. Protein sequence: CASSGQGTPVGYTF.

CDR3 in amino acids: CASSFGTGQDQHF. The CDR3 nucleotides read TGCGCCAGCAGCTTCGGGACAGGTCAGGATCAGCATTTT. This chain links TRBV5-1 with TRBJ1-5; TRBD1 matches 8 bases. The CDR3 totals 13 residues. Germline V gives CDR1 SGHRS, CDR2 YFSETQ. The V segment lost 2 bases and the J segment 13 bases; nucleotides outside the gene matches: 8.

The chain employs TRBV3-1 (or the pseudogene TRBV3-2) and TRBJ2-3; 11 nucleotides line up with TRBD2. This CDR3 has 15 residues. Germline CDR1 LGHDT, CDR2 YNNKEL (reference sequence). Trimming at V came to 4 bases and at J to 5 bases, leaving 5 bases not matched to a gene. For the CDR3, the DNA is TGTGCCAGCAGCCGACTAGCGGGGTTGCTAGATACGCAGTATTTT. This translates into CASSRLAGLLDTQYF.

This chain uses TRBV7-2 with TRBJ2-7, with 7 bases aligning to TRBD2. CDR1 is SGHTA and CDR2 is FQGNSA in the germline V gene. The CDR3 has 13 residues. The ends lost 5 bases at V and 7 bases at J; junction bases unmatched: 8. In nucleotides, the CDR3 is TGTGCCAGCAGCCCCAAGGCGGGGGTTGAGCAGTACTTC. The encoded protein is CASSPKAGVEQYF. The whole variable domain, filled in from reference TRBV7-2 and TRBJ2-7, reads GAGVSQSPSNKVTEKGKDVELRCDPISGHTALYWYRQSLGQGLEFLIYFQGNSAPDKSGLPSDRFSAERTGGSVSTLTIQRTQQEDSAVYLCASSPKAGVEQYFGPGTRLTVT.

This clone was seen a single time. The chain combines TRBV7-9 with TRBJ1-2; D gene uncertain. This CDR3 region has 14 residues. The V and J ends lost 3 bases and 7 bases respectively, with 15 bases between them. Germline CDR1 reads SEHNR; CDR2 reads FQNEAQ (reference sequence). The CDR3: CASSFFRGNTGYTF. For the CDR3, the DNA is TGTGCCAGCAGCTTCTTTAGAGGGAATACTGGCTACACCTTC. The full variable domain, in which reference TRBV7-9 and TRBJ1-2 provide the parts outside the CDR3, is DTGVSQNPRHKITKRGQNVTFRCDPISEHNRLYWYRQTLGQGPEFLTYFQNEAQLEKSRLLSDRFSAERPKGSFSTLEIQRTEQGDSAMYLCASSFFRGNTGYTFGSGTRLTVV.

The J gene is TRBJ2-1, the V gene TRBV28; 10 nucleotides line up with TRBD2. This CDR3 has 16 amino acids. Germline V gene lookup returns CDR1 MDHEN and CDR2 SYDVKM. With V trimmed by 6 bases and J by 0 bases, 5 bases remained unmatched. The CDR3 loop is CASSQLAGGSYNEQFF. DNA of the CDR3: TGTGCCAGCAGCCAATTAGCGGGAGGCTCCTACAATGAGCAGTTCTTC. Combining the CDR3 with reference TRBV28 and TRBJ2-1 gives the whole variable domain DVKVTQSSRYLVKRTGEKVFLECVQDMDHENMFWYRQDPGLGLRLIYFSYDVKMKEKGDIPEGYSVSREKKERFSLILESASTNQTSMYLCASSQLAGGSYNEQFFGPGTRLTVL.

The rearrangement joins TRBV7-2 to TRBJ1-2, with D possibly TRBD1 on 6 matching bases. Trimming shortened V by 1 base and J by 6 bases, and 12 bases separated the two germline ends. CDR1 and CDR2 from the germline V gene are SGHTA and FQGNSA. The CDR3 is 14 amino acids. The CDR3 protein is CASSLVRAGDGYTF. In DNA, the CDR3 is TGTGCCAGCAGCTTAGTAAGGGCAGGGGATGGCTACACCTTC. The full variable domain, completed using reference TRBV7-2 and TRBJ1-2, is GAGVSQSPSNKVTEKGKDVELRCDPISGHTALYWYRQSLGQGLEFLIYFQGNSAPDKSGLPSDRFSAERTGGSVSTLTIQRTQQEDSAVYLCASSLVRAGDGYTFGSGTRLTVV.

This clone was observed a single time. The chain employs TRBV7-2 and TRBJ2-3; possibly TRBD2 for D (5 bases). V lost 11 bases and J 2 bases, leaving 14 bases between the germline ends. Germline V gene sequence: CDR1 SGHTA, CDR2 FQGNSA. This CDR3 region has 13 residues. This chain's CDR3 is CALRGRITDTQYF. The CDR3 bases are TGTGCCCTCCGGGGAAGGATCACAGATACGCAGTATTTT.

This chain connects TRBV19 to TRBJ2-6; 8 bases map to TRBD2. J lost 0 bases, V lost 5 bases, and 12 bases had no gene match. CDR3 length equals 19 residues. From germline, CDR1 is LNHDA and CDR2 SQIVND (reference sequence). This CDR3 is CASSAQKLAASSGANVLTF. The CDR3 bases are TGTGCCAGTAGTGCGCAAAAACTAGCGGCCAGCTCTGGGGCCAACGTCCTGACTTTC. Using reference TRBV19 and TRBJ2-6 for the parts outside the CDR3, the full variable domain is DGGITQSPKYLFRKEGQNVTLSCEQNLNHDAMYWYRQDPGQGLRLIYYSQIVNDFQKGDIAEGYSVSREKKESFPLTVTSAQKNPTAFYLCASSAQKLAASSGANVLTFGAGSRLTVL.

This sequence joins TRBV2 and TRBJ2-2, with D possibly TRBD2 on 6 matching bases. From germline, CDR1 is SNHLY and CDR2 FYNNEI. This CDR3 is built from 15 residues. Trimming removed 6 bases from V and 5 bases from J, with 16 bases in between. The CDR3 nucleotides are TGTGCCAGCAGGGAAAGGGGCGGGACGACCGGGGAGCTGTTTTTT. Its translation: CASRERGGTTGELFF.

The chain couples TRBV1 to TRBJ1-1. TRBV1 is listed as a pseudogene. This CDR3 region has 17 residues. In DNA, the CDR3 is TGCACCAGCAGCCGGCAGTGGCAGGGCCCGGGAGACACTGAAGCTTTCTTT. Its translation: CTSSRQWQGPGDTEAFF.

The gene calls are TRBV19 and TRBJ2-3; D gene unclear. This CDR3 is built from 12 residues. V was clipped by 5 bases and J by 3 bases, with 6 bases between them. Germline V gene data show CDR1 as LNHDA and CDR2 as SQIVND (reference sequence). DNA for the CDR3: TGTGCCAGTAGTCCTTCGACAGATACGCAGTATTTT. It is translated as CASSPSTDTQYF.

The chain employs TRBV21-1 and TRBJ1-5; the table's D gene call, TRBD1, was not cross checked with the DNA. TRBV21-1 is shown as a pseudogene. The CDR3 sequence is 20 residues long. CDR3 nucleotide sequence: TGTGCCAGCAGCAAAGCCCCATCTCGGGACAGGGGGCCCAGCAATCAGCCCCAGCATTTT. Translating gives CASSKAPSRDRGPSNQPQHF.

Remarks on this clone: A junction end diverges from the germline sequence, so it may reflect a read error. The CDR3 loop is CASSLAVGGNEQFF. The DNA for the CDR3 is TGTGCTAGCAGCTTAGCGGTGGGGGGCAATGAGCAGTTCTTC. The rearrangement uses TRBV7-7 and TRBJ2-1; D perhaps matches TRBD2 (6 bases). Germline CDR1 is SSHAT and CDR2 is FNYEAQ (reference sequence). The CDR3 totals 14 residues.

This clone came up once. This chain connects TRBV10-3 to TRBJ1-5; 8 nucleotides agree with TRBD1. Germline CDR1 and CDR2: ENHRY and SYGVKD. The CDR3 contains 13 residues. The trim removed 8 bases at V and 3 bases at J, leaving 3 bases unmatched. The CDR3 region is CAIGTGLNQPQHF. The CDR3 bases are TGTGCCATCGGGACAGGACTCAATCAGCCCCAGCATTTT.

The CDR3 sequence is CSARDSAEAFF. Here the CDR3 DNA reads TGCAGCGCCAGGGACAGCGCTGAAGCTTTCTTT. The V call is TRBV29-1, the J call TRBJ1-1; 7 nucleotides match TRBD1. The CDR3 is made up of 11 amino acids. Germline V lookup: CDR1 SQVTM, CDR2 ANQGSEA. V gave up 7 bases and J gave up 6 bases; unmatched junction bases: 5.

This chain uses TRBV23-1 with TRBJ1-4; 7 bases fit TRBD1. TRBV23-1 is reported as an ORF; its role is uncertain. Losses at the gene ends were 6 bases for V and 2 bases for J; bases not matched to a gene: 24. This CDR3 is built from 21 residues. CDR3: CASSPSSDRPVSARTNEKLFF. CDR3 sequence (DNA): TGCGCCAGCAGCCCATCGTCGGACAGGCCAGTGTCTGCCCGTACTAATGAAAAACTGTTTTTT.

V gene TRBV9 combines with J gene TRBJ2-1; 16 positions match TRBD2. The CDR3 is 17 residues long. J gave up 5 bases and V 2 bases, and 4 bases lay outside the gene matches. The germline CDR1 and CDR2 sequences are SGDLS and YYNGEE. This chain's CDR3 is CASSVGLAGGAHNEQFF. The CDR3 coding sequence is TGTGCCAGCAGCGTGGGACTAGCGGGAGGGGCACACAATGAGCAGTTCTTC.

The chain carries TRBV28 and TRBJ2-1; 7 bases are a match to TRBD1. The V gene end was trimmed by 5 bases and the J gene end by 0 bases; junction bases not matched to a gene: 4. Germline CDR1 is MDHEN and CDR2 is SYDVKM. This CDR3 region has 15 residues. In DNA, the CDR3 is TGTGCCAGCAGTATAGGGGGCCCCTCCTACAATGAGCAGTTCTTC. Translating it yields CASSIGGPSYNEQFF.

This clone appeared a few times. CDR3 region: CASSQDVEGLLNEQYF. Written as DNA, the CDR3 is TGCGCCAGCAGCCAAGACGTAGAGGGACTATTGAACGAGCAGTACTTC. V and J are TRBV4-3 and TRBJ2-7, with TRBD2 matching 7 bases. V trimming: 0 bases; J trimming: 5 bases; junction bases outside the gene matches: 10. From germline, CDR1 is LGHNA and CDR2 YSLEER. This CDR3 region has 16 residues.